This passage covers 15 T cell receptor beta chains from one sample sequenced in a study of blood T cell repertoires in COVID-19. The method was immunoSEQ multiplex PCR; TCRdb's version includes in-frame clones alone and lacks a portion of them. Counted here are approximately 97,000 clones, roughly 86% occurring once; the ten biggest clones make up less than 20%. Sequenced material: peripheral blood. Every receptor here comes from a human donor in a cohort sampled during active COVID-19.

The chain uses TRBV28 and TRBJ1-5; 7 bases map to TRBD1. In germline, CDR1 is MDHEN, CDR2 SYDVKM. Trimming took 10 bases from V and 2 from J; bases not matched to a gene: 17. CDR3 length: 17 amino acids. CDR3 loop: CATQQPTGEGGNQPQHF. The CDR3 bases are TGTGCCACTCAACAACCAACAGGGGAAGGAGGCAATCAGCCCCAGCATTTT.

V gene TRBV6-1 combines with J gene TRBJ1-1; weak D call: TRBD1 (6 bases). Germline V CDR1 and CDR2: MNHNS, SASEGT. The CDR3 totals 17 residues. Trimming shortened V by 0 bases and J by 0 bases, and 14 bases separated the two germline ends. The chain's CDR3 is CASSEALLGQLNTEAFF. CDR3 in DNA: TGTGCCAGCAGTGAAGCGCTTCTCGGACAGCTGAACACTGAAGCTTTCTTT.

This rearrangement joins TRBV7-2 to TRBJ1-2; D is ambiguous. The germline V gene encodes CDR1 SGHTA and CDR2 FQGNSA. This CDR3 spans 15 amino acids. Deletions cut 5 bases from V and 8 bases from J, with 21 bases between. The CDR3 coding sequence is TGTGCCAGCAGCCCGGATGGGCCTCTGGGTGGAGGCTACACCTTC. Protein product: CASSPDGPLGGGYTF.

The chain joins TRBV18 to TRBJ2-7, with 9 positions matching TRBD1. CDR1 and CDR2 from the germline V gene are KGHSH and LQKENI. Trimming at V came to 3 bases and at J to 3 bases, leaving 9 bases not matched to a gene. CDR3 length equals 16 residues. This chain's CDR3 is CASSPQAGTGRYEQYF. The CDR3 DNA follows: TGTGCCAGCTCACCTCAGGCCGGGACAGGGCGCTACGAGCAGTACTTC. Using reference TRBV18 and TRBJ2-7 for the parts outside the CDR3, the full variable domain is NAGVMQNPRHLVRRRGQEARLRCSPMKGHSHVYWYRQLPEEGLKFMVYLQKENIIDESGMPKERFSAEFPKEGPSILRIQQVVRGDSAAYFCASSPQAGTGRYEQYFGPGTRLTVT.

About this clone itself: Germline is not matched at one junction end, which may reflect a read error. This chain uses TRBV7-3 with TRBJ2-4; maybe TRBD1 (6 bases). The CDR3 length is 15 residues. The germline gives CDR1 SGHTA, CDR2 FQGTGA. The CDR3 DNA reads TGTGCCAGCAGCCTAACTACTGGGGACACTCACATCCGGTACTTC. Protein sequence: CASSLTTGDTHIRYF.

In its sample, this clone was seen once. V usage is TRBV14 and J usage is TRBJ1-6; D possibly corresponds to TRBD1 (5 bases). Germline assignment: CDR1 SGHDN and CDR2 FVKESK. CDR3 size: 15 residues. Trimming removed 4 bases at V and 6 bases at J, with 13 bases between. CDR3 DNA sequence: TGTGCCAGCAGCCTTGTAGGGGCGCGTAATTCACCCCTCCACTTT. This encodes CASSLVGARNSPLHF.

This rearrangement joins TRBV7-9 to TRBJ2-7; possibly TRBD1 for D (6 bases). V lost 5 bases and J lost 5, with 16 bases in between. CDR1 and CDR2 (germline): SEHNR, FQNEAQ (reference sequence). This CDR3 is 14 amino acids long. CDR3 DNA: TGTGCCAGCAGCATAGGGACAAAAGGGGACGAGCAGTACTTC. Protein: CASSIGTKGDEQYF.

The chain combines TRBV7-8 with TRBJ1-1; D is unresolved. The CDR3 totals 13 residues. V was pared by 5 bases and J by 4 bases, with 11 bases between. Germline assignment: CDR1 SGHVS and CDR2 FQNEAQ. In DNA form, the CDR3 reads TGTGCCAGCAGCCCCGGTTCCGGCACTGAAGCTTTCTTT. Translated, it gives CASSPGSGTEAFF.

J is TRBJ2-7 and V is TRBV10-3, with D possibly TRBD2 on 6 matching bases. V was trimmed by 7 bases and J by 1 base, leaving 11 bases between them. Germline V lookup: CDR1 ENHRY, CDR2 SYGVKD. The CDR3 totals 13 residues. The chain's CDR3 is CAIIRGTSYEQYF. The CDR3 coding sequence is TGTGCCATCATCCGAGGGACTTCCTACGAGCAGTACTTC.

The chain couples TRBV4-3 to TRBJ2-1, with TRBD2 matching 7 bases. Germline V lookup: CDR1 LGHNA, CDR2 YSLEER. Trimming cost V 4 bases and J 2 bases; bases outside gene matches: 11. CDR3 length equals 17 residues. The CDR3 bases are TGCGCCAGCAGCCGGTCCCTTTCCCGGGAGGCCTACAATGAGCAGTTCTTC. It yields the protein CASSRSLSREAYNEQFF.

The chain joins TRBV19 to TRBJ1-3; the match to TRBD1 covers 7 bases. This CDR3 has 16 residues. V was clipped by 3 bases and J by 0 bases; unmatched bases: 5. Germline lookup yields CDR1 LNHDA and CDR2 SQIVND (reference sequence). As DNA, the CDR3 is TGTGCCAGTAGTATGGCGGGACAGCTCTCTGGAAACACCATATATTTT. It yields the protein CASSMAGQLSGNTIYF. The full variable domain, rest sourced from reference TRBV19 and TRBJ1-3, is DGGITQSPKYLFRKEGQNVTLSCEQNLNHDAMYWYRQDPGQGLRLIYYSQIVNDFQKGDIAEGYSVSREKKESFPLTVTSAQKNPTAFYLCASSMAGQLSGNTIYFGEGSWLTVV.

The CDR3 loop is CASSQGASQGNEKLFF. CDR3 DNA sequence: TGCGCCAGCAGCCAAGGTGCCAGCCAGGGTAATGAAAAACTGTTTTTT. The chain has TRBV4-1 and TRBJ1-4; D is possibly TRBD1 (5 bases). Germline V lookup: CDR1 MGHRA, CDR2 YSYEKL. There are 16 residues in the CDR3. V lost 1 base and J 4 bases, leaving 13 bases between the germline ends.

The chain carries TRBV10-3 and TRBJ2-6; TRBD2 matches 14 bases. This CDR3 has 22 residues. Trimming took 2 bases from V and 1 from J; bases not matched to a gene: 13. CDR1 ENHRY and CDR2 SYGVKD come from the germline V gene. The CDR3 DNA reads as TGTGCCATCAGTGAGGGGATACCGGGACTAGCGGGAGTGAAGTCTGGGGCCAACGTCCTGACTTTC. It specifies CAISEGIPGLAGVKSGANVLTF.

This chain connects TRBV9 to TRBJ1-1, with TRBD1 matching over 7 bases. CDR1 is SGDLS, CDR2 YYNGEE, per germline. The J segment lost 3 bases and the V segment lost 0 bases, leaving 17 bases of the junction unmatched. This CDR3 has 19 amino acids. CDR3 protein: CASSVDSRGATGWDTEAFF. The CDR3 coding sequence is TGTGCCAGCAGCGTAGATTCGAGGGGAGCGACAGGGTGGGACACTGAAGCTTTCTTT. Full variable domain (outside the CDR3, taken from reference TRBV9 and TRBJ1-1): DSGVTQTPKHLITATGQRVTLRCSPRSGDLSVYWYQQSLDQGLQFLIQYYNGEERAKGNILERFSAQQFPDLHSELNLSSLELGDSALYFCASSVDSRGATGWDTEAFFGQGTRLTVV.

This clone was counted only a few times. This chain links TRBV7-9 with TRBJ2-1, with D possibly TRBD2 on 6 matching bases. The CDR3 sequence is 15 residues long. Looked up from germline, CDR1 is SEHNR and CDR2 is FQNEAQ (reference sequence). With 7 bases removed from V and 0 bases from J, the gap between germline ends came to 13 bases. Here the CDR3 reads CASTKEGSSYNEQFF. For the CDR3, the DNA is TGTGCCAGCACCAAGGAGGGAAGCTCCTACAATGAGCAGTTCTTC.